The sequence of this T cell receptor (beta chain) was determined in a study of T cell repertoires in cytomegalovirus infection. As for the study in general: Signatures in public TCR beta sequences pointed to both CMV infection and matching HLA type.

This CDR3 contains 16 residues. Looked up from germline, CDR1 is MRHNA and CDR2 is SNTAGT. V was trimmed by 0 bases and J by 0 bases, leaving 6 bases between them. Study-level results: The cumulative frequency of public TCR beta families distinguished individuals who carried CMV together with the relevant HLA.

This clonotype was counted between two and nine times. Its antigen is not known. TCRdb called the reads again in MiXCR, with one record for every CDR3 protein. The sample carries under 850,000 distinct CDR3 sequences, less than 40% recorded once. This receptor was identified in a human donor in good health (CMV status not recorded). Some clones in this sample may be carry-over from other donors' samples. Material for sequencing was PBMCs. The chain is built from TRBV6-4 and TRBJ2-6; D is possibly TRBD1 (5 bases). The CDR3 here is CASSDSDSSGANVLTF. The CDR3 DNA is TGTGCCAGCAGTGACTCAGACAGCTCTGGGGCCAACGTCCTGACTTTC.